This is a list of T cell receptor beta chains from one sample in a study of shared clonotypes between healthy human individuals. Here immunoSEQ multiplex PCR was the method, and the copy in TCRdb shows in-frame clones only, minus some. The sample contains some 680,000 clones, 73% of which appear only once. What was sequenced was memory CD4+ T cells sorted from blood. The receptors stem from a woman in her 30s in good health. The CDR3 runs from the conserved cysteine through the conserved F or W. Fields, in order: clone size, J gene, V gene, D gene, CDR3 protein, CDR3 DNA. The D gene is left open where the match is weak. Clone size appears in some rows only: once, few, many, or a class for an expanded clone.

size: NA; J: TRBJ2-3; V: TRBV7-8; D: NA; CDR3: CASSFRRTGRTDTQYF; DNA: TGTGCCAGCAGCTTTCGACGGACTGGCCGAACAGATACGCAGTATTTT
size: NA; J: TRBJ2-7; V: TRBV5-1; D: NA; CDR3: CASSTAPGREQYF; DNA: TGCGCCAGCAGCACCGCCCCGGGTCGCGAGCAGTACTTC
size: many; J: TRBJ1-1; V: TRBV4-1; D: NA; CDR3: CASSQGEWTEAFF; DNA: TGCGCCAGCAGCCAAGGTGAGTGGACTGAAGCTTTCTTT
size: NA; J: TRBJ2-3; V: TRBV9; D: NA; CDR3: CASSEWYTTDTQYF; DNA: TGTGCCAGCAGCGAGTGGTACACCACAGATACGCAGTATTTT
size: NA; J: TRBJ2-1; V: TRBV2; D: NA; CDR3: CASMENSYNEQFF; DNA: TGTGCCAGCATGGAGAACTCCTACAATGAGCAGTTCTTC
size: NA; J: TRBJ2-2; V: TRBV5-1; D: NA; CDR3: CASSVSTGELFF; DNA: TGCGCCAGCAGCGTTAGCACCGGGGAGCTGTTTTTT
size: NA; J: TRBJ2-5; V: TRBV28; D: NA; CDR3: CASGRTAQETQYF; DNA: TGTGCCAGCGGACGGACAGCCCAAGAGACCCAGTACTTC
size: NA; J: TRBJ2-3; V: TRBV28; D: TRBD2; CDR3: CASSPLGSAGGPADTQYF; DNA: TGTGCCAGCAGTCCCCTTGGTTCAGCGGGAGGGCCCGCAGATACGCAGTATTTT
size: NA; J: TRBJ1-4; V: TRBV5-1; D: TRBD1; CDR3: CASSDLGTGKEKLFF; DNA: TGCGCCAGCAGTGACTTGGGGACAGGGAAAGAAAAACTGTTTTTT
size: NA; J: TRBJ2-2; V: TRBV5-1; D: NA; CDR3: CASHLGTYTGELFF; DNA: TGCGCCAGCCATTTGGGGACTTACACCGGGGAGCTGTTTTTT
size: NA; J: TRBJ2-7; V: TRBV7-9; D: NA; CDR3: CASSSPRLYEQYF; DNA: TGTGCCAGCAGCTCCCCCCGCCTCTACGAGCAGTACTTC
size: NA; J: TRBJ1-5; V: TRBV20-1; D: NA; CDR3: CSARDNQPQHF; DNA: TGCAGTGCTAGGGACAATCAGCCCCAGCATTTT
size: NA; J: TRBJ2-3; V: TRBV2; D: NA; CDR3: CASVGRGITDTQYF; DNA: TGTGCCAGCGTGGGCAGGGGAATAACAGATACGCAGTATTTT
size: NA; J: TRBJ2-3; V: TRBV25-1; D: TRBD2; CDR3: CASSGPLAGSFTDTQYF; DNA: TGTGCCAGCAGTGGCCCCCTAGCGGGATCCTTCACAGATACGCAGTATTTT
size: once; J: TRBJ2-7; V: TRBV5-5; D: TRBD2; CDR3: CASSLVLADLYEQYF; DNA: TGTGCCAGCAGCTTGGTGCTAGCGGACCTCTACGAGCAGTACTTC